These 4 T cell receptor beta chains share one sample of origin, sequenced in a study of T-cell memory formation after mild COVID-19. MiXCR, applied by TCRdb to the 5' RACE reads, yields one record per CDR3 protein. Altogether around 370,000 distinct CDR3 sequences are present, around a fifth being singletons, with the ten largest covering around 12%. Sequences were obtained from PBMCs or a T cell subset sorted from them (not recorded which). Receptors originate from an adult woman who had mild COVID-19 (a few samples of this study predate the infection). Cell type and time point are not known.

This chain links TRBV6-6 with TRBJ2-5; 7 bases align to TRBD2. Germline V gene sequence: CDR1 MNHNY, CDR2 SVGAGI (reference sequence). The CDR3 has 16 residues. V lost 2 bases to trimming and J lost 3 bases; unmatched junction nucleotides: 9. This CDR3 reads CASSYNTRLAKETQYF. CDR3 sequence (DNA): TGTGCCAGCAGTTACAATACCCGACTAGCCAAAGAGACCCAGTACTTC.

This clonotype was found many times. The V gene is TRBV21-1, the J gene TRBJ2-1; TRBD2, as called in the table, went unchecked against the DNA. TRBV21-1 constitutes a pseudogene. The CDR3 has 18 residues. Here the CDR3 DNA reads TGTGCCAGCAGCAAATGTGTAGTGGCAGGACTAGCGGGTCATGAGCAGTTCTTC. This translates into CASSKCVVAGLAGHEQFF.

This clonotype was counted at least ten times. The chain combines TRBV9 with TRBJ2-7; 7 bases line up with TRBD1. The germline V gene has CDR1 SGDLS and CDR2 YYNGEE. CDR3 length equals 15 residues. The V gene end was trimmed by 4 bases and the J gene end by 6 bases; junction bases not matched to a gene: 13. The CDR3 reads CASSPGTVSMSEQYF. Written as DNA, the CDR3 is TGTGCCAGCAGCCCCGGGACAGTGTCTATGAGCGAGCAGTACTTC.

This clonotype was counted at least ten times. The CDR3 here is CSAYDTEAFF. In DNA, the CDR3 is TGCAGTGCCTACGACACTGAAGCTTTCTTT. This chain joins TRBV20-1 and TRBJ1-1, with D unclear. The CDR3 covers 10 residues. Germline assignment: CDR1 DFQATT and CDR2 SNEGSKA (reference sequence). Trimming left V 6 bases short and J 3 bases short, with 5 bases between.